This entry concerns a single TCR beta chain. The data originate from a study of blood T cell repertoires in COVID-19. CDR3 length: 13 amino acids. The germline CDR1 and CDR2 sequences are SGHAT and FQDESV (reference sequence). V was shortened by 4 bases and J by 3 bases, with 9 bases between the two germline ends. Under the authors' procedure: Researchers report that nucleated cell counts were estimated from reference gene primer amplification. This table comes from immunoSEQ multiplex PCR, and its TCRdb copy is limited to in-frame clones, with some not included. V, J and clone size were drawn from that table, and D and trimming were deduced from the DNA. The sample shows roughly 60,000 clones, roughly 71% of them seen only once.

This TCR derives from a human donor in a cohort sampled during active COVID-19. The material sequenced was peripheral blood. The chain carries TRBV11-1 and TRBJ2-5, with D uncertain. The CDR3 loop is CASSSGSEETQYF. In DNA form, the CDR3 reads TGTGCCAGCAGCTCCGGGTCCGAAGAGACCCAGTACTTC.